This is a list of T cell receptor beta chains from one sample in a study of T cell repertoires in MIS-A myocarditis. This table comes from immunoSEQ multiplex PCR, and its TCRdb copy is limited to in-frame clones, with some not included. The data contain about 15,000 clones, around two thirds of them singletons. The sequencing input was left ventricle heart tissue obtained at autopsy. These receptors all stem from a man in his late teens or twenties with fulminant myocarditis from multisystem inflammatory syndrome in adults (MIS-A) after COVID-19. Both conserved end residues are part of each CDR3. D genes are given only for firm matches. Clone size is given for some rows only: seen once, a few or many times, or a class if the clone is expanded.

V	D	J	size	DNA	CDR3
TRBV27	NA	TRBJ1-4	NA	TGTGCCAGCAGTCTCCAGGGTTCGGCTAATGAAAAACTGTTTTTT	CASSLQGSANEKLFF
TRBV18	NA	TRBJ1-3	NA	TGTGCCAGCTCATCGAGACAGGTACCGACCCCAACTGAGGACACCATATATTTT	CASSSRQVPTPTEDTIYF
TRBV27	NA	TRBJ1-6	few	TGTGCCAGCAGTTTGCGTCAGTCGAATTCACCCCTCCACTTT	CASSLRQSNSPLHF
TRBV9	NA	TRBJ2-2	NA	TGTGCCAGCAGCCCCAGAGGGGGGGATCGAACCGGGGAGCTGTTTTTT	CASSPRGGDRTGELFF
TRBV5-1	NA	TRBJ2-5	few	TGCGCCAGCAGCGGCGGTATCCAAGAGACCCAGTACTTC	CASSGGIQETQYF
TRBV4-2	NA	TRBJ2-5	NA	TGTGCCAGCAGCCAGACCCTAGGGGGGGAAGAGACCCAGTACTTC	CASSQTLGGEETQYF
TRBV11-2	NA	TRBJ1-2	NA	TGTGCCAGCACGGGGTCGTTGACCGCGAACCATTATGGCTACACCTTC	CASTGSLTANHYGYTF
TRBV19	NA	TRBJ1-1	NA	TGTGCCAGTAGTCCTTATTACGCGGGGAAAGCGAACACTGAAGCTTTCTTT	CASSPYYAGKANTEAFF
TRBV19	NA	TRBJ2-6	NA	TGTGCCAGTAGTATCCTCGGCTCTGGGGCCAACGTCCTGACTTTC	CASSILGSGANVLTF
TRBV25-1	NA	TRBJ1-1	NA	TGTGCCAGCAGTGAAGCGGCAGGGTTTGAAGCTTTCTTT	CASSEAAGFEAFF
TRBV10-3	NA	TRBJ1-1	NA	TGTGCCATCAGTGCAACAGAAGCCTACCCGGAAGCTTTCTTT	CAISATEAYPEAFF
TRBV5-6	NA	TRBJ2-7	NA	TGTGCCAGCAGCACGAAGATGTGGGAGCAGTACTTC	CASSTKMWEQYF
TRBV28	NA	TRBJ1-3	few	TGTGCCAGCAGTGGGACTTGGGGTAACTCGGGAAACACCATATATTTT	CASSGTWGNSGNTIYF
TRBV5-6	NA	TRBJ2-1	NA	TGTGCCAGCAGCTTGGAAAGCTACAATGAGCAGTTCTTC	CASSLESYNEQFF
TRBV30	NA	TRBJ1-6	NA	TGTGCCTGGAGTGTTTTAGCAGGTGCCTATAATTCACCCCTCCACTTT	CAWSVLAGAYNSPLHF
TRBV7-9	TRBD1	TRBJ2-3	once	TGTGCCAGCAGCTCCCCGGGACAGGGACAGGTGGATACGCAGTATTTT	CASSSPGQGQVDTQYF
TRBV28	NA	TRBJ1-2	once	TGTGCCAGCAGTCCCGGGACGTATGGCTACACCTTC	CASSPGTYGYTF
TRBV18	NA	TRBJ2-1	few	TGTGCCAGCTCACCACCGTTATTGAGGGTGGGCGGCAATGAGCAGTTCTTC	CASSPPLLRVGGNEQFF
TRBV19	NA	TRBJ1-1	NA	TGTGCCAGTAAAAGAGGTACGGGGAACACTGAAGCTTTCTTT	CASKRGTGNTEAFF
TRBV9	NA	TRBJ1-2	NA	TGTGCCAGCAGCGTAGATCCTTTACAAGGCTACACCTTC	CASSVDPLQGYTF
TRBV2	TRBD1	TRBJ1-4	few	TGTGCCAGCATCGGGACAGGCGAAAAACTGTTTTTT	CASIGTGEKLFF
TRBV19	NA	TRBJ2-5	NA	TGTGCCAGTAGTATGGGGGGCCAAGAGACCCAGTACTTC	CASSMGGQETQYF
TRBV5-1	NA	TRBJ1-3	NA	TGCGCCAGCAGCTTGGAGGGGCAGTTTCCTGGAAACACCATATATTTT	CASSLEGQFPGNTIYF
TRBV27	NA	TRBJ1-3	NA	TGTGCCAGCAGCTTAAAGGGCCCCCTCGCTGGAAACACCATATATTTT	CASSLKGPLAGNTIYF
TRBV7-2	TRBD1	TRBJ1-2	NA	TGTGCCAGCAGCGATACCGGGACAGTAGGCTACACCTTC	CASSDTGTVGYTF